This section outlines one TCR beta chain sequence together with its context. The antigen remains unidentified. Generated by immunoSEQ multiplex PCR, the TCRdb table keeps only in-frame clones and is missing some. The sample shows approximately 71,000 clones, over 90% of them seen only once. The data derive from a study of cytomegalovirus exposure and HLA in healthy donors. Deletions cut 5 bases from V and 3 bases from J, with 17 bases between. CDR3 length: 15 residues. Germline V gene lookup returns CDR1 MNHEY and CDR2 SVGAGI. Whole-study results and caveats: Three CMV-associated chains proved CMV antigen-specific in vitro.

Separation from the approximately 690-subject first cohort characterized the roughly 120-subject validation cohort, to which the donors belonged. This TCR derives from a woman under 30 in good health and CMV-seronegative. The sample taken for sequencing was PBMCs. The genes are TRBV6-5 and TRBJ2-7; a weak D match, TRBD2 (6 bases). In DNA, the CDR3 is TGTGCCAGCAGTCCCCGGGCAGGGACTTTCTACGAGCAGTACTTC. This codes for CASSPRAGTFYEQYF.